What follows describes a single T cell receptor beta chain. Its antigen is not known. This sample was included in a study of T cells in Graves' hyperthyroidism and ophthalmopathy. Study results and limitations: Onset of ophthalmopathy came a median 6.5 months after the model predicted it. Most thyroid clonotypes expanded above 0.001 were also detected in blood.

Uncontrolled infection, other autoimmune disease, pregnancy or lactation disqualified patients from enrolment. Diagnostic assessment was based on clinical symptoms, serum thyroxine and TRAb, thyroid ultrasound and orbital computed tomography. Using RNA transcripts as the source, TCR beta CDR3 regions were amplified. When the TCR CDR3 underwent first-round RT-PCR, the HTBI primer set was used. TCRdb independently ran MiXCR on the multiplex PCR reads; one entry per CDR3 protein. The sample contains 490,000 or so distinct CDR3 sequences, about 46% of which appear only once. The sample taken for sequencing was peripheral blood or thyroid tissue (not recorded which). This clonotype was obtained from an adult woman with Graves' disease, either hyperthyroidism or ophthalmopathy (not recorded which).

The CDR3 protein is CSLGGVAGANVLTF. CDR3 in DNA: TGCAGCTTAGGGGGGGTCGCTGGGGCCAACGTCCTGACTTTC. The chain employs TRBV29-1 and TRBJ2-6, with TRBD2 as a possible D gene (7 bases). Deletions cut 8 bases from V and 2 bases from J, with 13 bases between. CDR1 is SQVTM and CDR2 is ANQGSEA in the germline V gene. The CDR3 runs 14 residues.